Sequencing of this T cell receptor (beta chain) was carried out in a study of cytomegalovirus exposure and HLA in healthy donors. The CDR3 totals 17 residues. V gave up 0 bases and J gave up 5 bases, with 19 bases separating them. The germline V gene has CDR1 SGHDN and CDR2 FVKESK. The PCR was carried out with 60 Vbeta primers and 13 Jbeta primers. Assay: immunoSEQ multiplex PCR; the TCRdb copy retains only in-frame clones and omits some. The data contain roughly 200,000 clones, 60% to 80% of them singletons. This clone was seen only a few times. The chain employs TRBV14 and TRBJ2-5, with TRBD1 as a possible D gene (5 bases). The sample taken for sequencing was PBMCs. This sequence originates from a woman in her thirties in good health and CMV-seronegative. The CDR3 DNA is TGTGCCAGCAGCCAAGAGCAGGGATGGCTTTCCGGGGAGACCCAGTACTTC. Its translation is CASSQEQGWLSGETQYF.